Below are 7 T cell receptor beta chains sequenced from a single sample in a study of OX40 agonist ivuxolimab in advanced cancers. Data came from immunoSEQ multiplex PCR; TCRdb stores just in-frame clones and leaves some out. Altogether 16,000 or so clones are present, about 76% being singletons, with the ten largest covering around an eighth. Here the sequenced sample was CD4+ or CD8+ T cells sorted from blood, taken in a trial of the OX40 agonist ivuxolimab. The receptors shown here come from an adult with an advanced solid tumor such as melanoma, head and neck, liver or kidney cancer.

The V call is TRBV19, the J call TRBJ1-3; D is unresolved. V was cut by 3 bases and J by 0 bases, with 12 bases left in between. CDR3 size: 16 residues. Germline lookup yields CDR1 LNHDA and CDR2 SQIVND (reference sequence). Written as DNA, the CDR3 is TGTGCCAGTAGTATCCCTGGACGCAACTCTGGAAACACCATATATTTT. Its protein product is CASSIPGRNSGNTIYF.

The gene calls are TRBV10-2 and TRBJ2-1, with TRBD2 matching over 7 bases. Germline V CDR1 and CDR2: WSHSY, SAAADI. The CDR3 is 15 residues long. V trimming: 0 bases; J trimming: 9 bases; junction bases outside the gene matches: 8. CDR3: CASSESTGTGGEQFF. The CDR3 nucleotides read TGCGCCAGCAGTGAGTCGACCGGGACGGGGGGTGAGCAGTTCTTC.

The chain uses TRBV6-5 and TRBJ1-3; D is uncertain. This CDR3 is 11 amino acids long. The V gene's germline CDR1 is MNHEY and CDR2 SVGAGI. V was shortened by 6 bases and J by 5 bases, with 5 bases between the two germline ends. CDR3 sequence reads: CASSPRNTIYF. In DNA form, the CDR3 reads TGTGCCAGCAGCCCTAGAAACACCATATATTTT.

The V and J genes are TRBV19 and TRBJ1-6; a possible D gene is TRBD1 (6 bases). The CDR3 length is 14 residues. V lost 5 bases and J lost 10, with 15 bases in between. Per the germline V gene, CDR1 is LNHDA and CDR2 is SQIVND (reference sequence). CDR3 sequence: CASSFNEGVSPLHF. CDR3 DNA: TGTGCCAGTAGTTTCAACGAGGGGGTATCACCCCTCCACTTT.

J is TRBJ1-2 and V is TRBV6-5; TRBD1 is a possible D gene (6 bases). The CDR3 is 14 residues long. In germline, CDR1 is MNHEY, CDR2 SVGAGI. The V gene lost 4 bases and the J gene lost 7 bases, with 16 bases spanning the gap. CDR3 sequence (DNA): TGTGCCAGCAGTTTTGGCAAGGGGGGGGGTGGCTACACCTTC. Protein sequence: CASSFGKGGGGYTF.

This clone was counted between two and nine times. V and J are TRBV4-3 and TRBJ2-1, with 8 bases matching TRBD2. V lost 0 bases to trimming and J lost 3 bases; unmatched junction nucleotides: 4. The germline V gene has CDR1 LGHNA and CDR2 YSLEER. The CDR3 loop spans 16 amino acids. The CDR3 nucleotides read TGCGCCAGCAGCCAAGAGGTAGCGGGGTACTACAATGAGCAGTTCTTC. This codes for CASSQEVAGYYNEQFF.

The chain has TRBV5-5 and TRBJ2-3, with 9 bases fitting TRBD1. Trimming removed 0 bases from V and 3 bases from J; junction bases left unmatched: 5. The CDR3 length is 16 residues. From germline, CDR1 is SGHKS and CDR2 YYEKEE (reference sequence). CDR3 sequence: CASSLGTGGGTDTQYF. DNA of the CDR3: TGTGCCAGCAGCTTGGGTACAGGGGGCGGAACAGATACGCAGTATTTT.